Listed here are 21 T cell receptor beta chains from one sample, sequenced in a study of early T cells in non-severe SARS-CoV-2 infection. In TCRdb, the 5' RACE reads were re-called with MiXCR into one record per CDR3 protein. The profile covers approximately 70,000 distinct CDR3 sequences, with approximately 13% appearing a single time and about 1.3% taken by the ten largest. The material sequenced was whole blood. These receptors were obtained from an adult who was a healthcare worker with PCR-confirmed SARS-CoV-2 infection or an uninfected control (not recorded which).

The rearrangement joins TRBV10-3 to TRBJ1-1; 8 nucleotides line up with TRBD1. Per the germline V gene, CDR1 is ENHRY and CDR2 is SYGVKD. The V segment lost 7 bases and the J segment 4 bases; nucleotides outside the gene matches: 8. The CDR3 has 14 amino acids. As DNA, the CDR3 is TGTGCCATCACTTGGGACAGGCTGGCCACTGAAGCTTTCTTT. It encodes CAITWDRLATEAFF.

This clonotype was seen only a few times. The rearrangement joins TRBV6-2 or TRBV6-3 to TRBJ2-7, with D perhaps matching TRBD1 (6 bases). Germline assignment: CDR1 MNHEY and CDR2 SVGEGT. Trimming removed 0 bases at V and 4 bases at J, with 16 bases between. This CDR3 has 16 residues. The CDR3 bases are TGTGCCAGCAGTTACTCGTCTCTGGGGGCGCAGTACGAGCAGTACTTC. Amino acid sequence: CASSYSSLGAQYEQYF.

The sample holds many counts of this clonotype. This rearrangement joins TRBV7-9 to TRBJ1-1; D gene ambiguous. Trimming took 1 base from V and 3 from J, leaving 3 bases between them. The CDR3 sequence is 12 residues long. Germline V CDR1 and CDR2: SEHNR, FQNEAQ (reference sequence). This CDR3 is CASSLVDTEAFF. The DNA for the CDR3 is TGTGCCAGCAGCTTAGTTGACACTGAAGCTTTCTTT.

The chain combines TRBV6-1 with TRBJ1-2, with 10 bases matching TRBD1. Germline trimming cut 6 bases from V and 4 bases from J; bases unmatched to any gene: 8. The CDR3 is 15 amino acids. Germline V gene sequence: CDR1 MNHNS, CDR2 SASEGT. The CDR3 loop is CASRLTGGGGYGYTF. The CDR3 DNA sequence: TGTGCCAGCAGGCTGACAGGGGGCGGAGGCTATGGCTACACCTTC.

The V gene is TRBV5-1, the J gene TRBJ1-6, with 8 bases identical to TRBD1. The CDR3 runs to 15 residues. After removal of 0 bases from V and 6 bases from J, the junction contained 2 bases not matched to a gene. CDR1 is SGHRS and CDR2 is YFSETQ in the germline V gene. In DNA form, the CDR3 reads TGCGCCAGCAGCTTGGACAGGGGGTTTAATTCACCCCTCCACTTT. This codes for CASSLDRGFNSPLHF. Full variable domain (rest looked up from reference TRBV5-1 and TRBJ1-6): KAGVTQTPRYLIKTRGQQVTLSCSPISGHRSVSWYQQTPGQGLQFLFEYFSETQRNKGNFPGRFSGRQFSNSRSEMNVSTLELGDSALYLCASSLDRGFNSPLHFGNGTRLTVT.

This clonotype was seen at least ten times. The chain recombines TRBV29-1 with TRBJ2-1; D is uncertain. The CDR3 spans 12 residues. CDR1 is SQVTM and CDR2 is ANQGSEA in the germline V gene. The V end was cut by 4 bases, the J end by 5 bases, with 9 bases between. This chain's CDR3 is CSVVSPHNEQFF. CDR3 in DNA: TGCAGCGTTGTTTCCCCTCACAATGAGCAGTTCTTC.

This clonotype was seen at least ten times. This chain uses TRBV27 with TRBJ2-7, with D unclear. The CDR3 is 14 residues long. With 3 bases removed from V and 0 bases from J, the gap between germline ends came to 9 bases. The germline CDR1 and CDR2 sequences are MNHEY and SMNVEV (reference sequence). DNA of the CDR3: TGTGCCAGCAGTTTCGCCGGTTACTCCTACGAGCAGTACTTC. It is translated as CASSFAGYSYEQYF.

The gene calls are TRBV27 and TRBJ2-1; tentatively, D is TRBD2 (6 bases). Between the trimmed V and J ends, which lost 1 base and 9 bases, there was a span of 10 bases. The V gene's germline CDR1 is MNHEY and CDR2 SMNVEV (reference sequence). CDR3 length equals 13 residues. CDR3 residues: CASSLWGDAEQFF. The CDR3 nucleotides read TGTGCCAGCAGTTTATGGGGGGACGCTGAGCAGTTCTTC.

This clonotype was counted a few times. This rearrangement joins TRBV5-5 to TRBJ2-3; 7 nucleotides align to TRBD2. CDR3 size: 16 residues. The trim removed 4 bases at V and 4 bases at J, leaving 12 bases unmatched. In germline, CDR1 is SGHKS, CDR2 YYEKEE (reference sequence). As DNA, the CDR3 is TGTGCCAGCAGCCCCGCCGTGGGGGAGGGACCAGATACGCAGTATTTT. This gives the protein CASSPAVGEGPDTQYF.

Of note for this clonotype: The junction departs from the called germline gene at one end, perhaps through a read error. The chain links TRBV28 to TRBJ2-7; D gene ambiguous. Germline V gives CDR1 MDHEN, CDR2 SYDVKM. The CDR3 length is 12 residues. CDR3 region: CASSPSSYEHYF. Here the CDR3 DNA reads TGTGCCAGCAGTCCCTCCTCCTACGAGCATTACTTC.

This clonotype was counted at least ten times. The CDR3 loop is CASSDWGLAGYNEQFF. The CDR3 bases are TGTGCCAGCAGTGATTGGGGACTAGCGGGTTACAATGAGCAGTTCTTC. V is TRBV25-1 and J is TRBJ2-1, with TRBD2 identical over 12 bases. Looked up from germline, CDR1 is MGHDK and CDR2 is SYGVNS. This CDR3 spans 16 amino acids. The trim removed 3 bases at V and 4 bases at J, leaving 4 bases unmatched.

A word on this clonotype: A much larger clonotype is one base distant, so this may be a read error. The CDR3 does not end in the conserved phenylalanine or tryptophan, so this is likely a read error. The chain carries TRBV20-1 and TRBJ1-1; D unclear. The V end lost 0 bases, the J end lost 5 bases, and 10 bases lay between the germline ends. This CDR3 spans 13 amino acids. Germline V gene lookup returns CDR1 DFQATT and CDR2 SNEGSKA (reference sequence). This CDR3 reads CSARDPGGTEAFI. The DNA for the CDR3 is TGCAGTGCTAGAGATCCGGGAGGTACTGAAGCTTTCATT.

This clonotype has a count of ten or more. This sequence joins TRBV9 and TRBJ1-6, with D uncertain. This CDR3 is 13 amino acids long. Between the trimmed V and J ends, which lost 0 bases and 5 bases, there was a span of 3 bases. The germline V gene encodes CDR1 SGDLS and CDR2 YYNGEE. The CDR3 sequence: CASSVGDNSPLHF. DNA for the CDR3: TGTGCCAGCAGCGTAGGGGATAATTCACCCCTCCACTTT.

This clonotype came up a few times. V gene TRBV27 combines with J gene TRBJ2-1, with no clear D. Looked up from germline, CDR1 is MNHEY and CDR2 is SMNVEV (reference sequence). The CDR3 runs 11 residues. Between the trimmed V and J ends, which lost 2 bases and 9 bases, there was a span of 5 bases. The CDR3 nucleotides are TGTGCCAGCAGTTTACGGAGTGAGCAGTTCTTC. This translates into CASSLRSEQFF.

Many counts were recorded for this clonotype. The rearrangement joins TRBV29-1 to TRBJ2-6, with D possibly TRBD2 on 5 matching bases. The CDR3 totals 16 residues. Trimming took off 6 bases at V and 0 bases at J, with 15 bases between the two ends. Germline V lookup: CDR1 SQVTM, CDR2 ANQGSEA. Written as DNA, the CDR3 is TGCAGCGTCGCAGGACTGATGAGCTCTGGGGCCAACGTCCTGACTTTC. Its translation: CSVAGLMSSGANVLTF.

The chain joins TRBV29-1 to TRBJ1-1, with no clear D. V was cut by 6 bases and J by 4 bases, with 9 bases left in between. This CDR3 is 11 amino acids long. The V gene's germline CDR1 is SQVTM and CDR2 ANQGSEA. In nucleotides, the CDR3 is TGCAGCGTGAACACGGCCACTGAAGCTTTCTTT. It is translated as CSVNTATEAFF.

This clonotype was seen a handful of times. This rearrangement joins TRBV25-1 to TRBJ2-7; 7 bases agree with TRBD1. The CDR3 has 14 amino acids. After removal of 4 bases from V and 5 bases from J, the junction contained 8 bases not matched to a gene. Germline CDR1 MGHDK, CDR2 SYGVNS. CDR3 region: CASSAGQVWHEQYF. The CDR3 region has the DNA TGTGCCAGCAGTGCTGGACAGGTATGGCACGAGCAGTACTTC.

The sample holds many counts of this clonotype. The gene calls are TRBV20-1 and TRBJ2-2; 10 nucleotides agree with TRBD2. V lost 3 bases and J lost 2; bases outside the gene matches: 6. In germline, CDR1 is DFQATT, CDR2 SNEGSKA (reference sequence). This CDR3 comprises 16 residues. The CDR3 DNA is TGCAGTGCTAGGGCTAGCGGGGGTCCTAACACCGGGGAGCTGTTTTTT. Translated: CSARASGGPNTGELFF.

This clonotype was detected ten times or more. The junction departs from the called germline gene at one end, perhaps through a read error. J is TRBJ2-3 and V is TRBV6-1, with D unresolved. Germline loops: CDR1 MNHNS, CDR2 SASEGT. The CDR3 runs to 14 residues. Written as DNA, the CDR3 is TGTGCCAACAGTGGGGAACTCAACGGAGATACGCAGTATTTT. It encodes CANSGELNGDTQYF.

V is TRBV9 and J is TRBJ2-1; D is possibly TRBD1 (5 bases). Trimming shortened V by 0 bases and J by 7 bases, and 23 bases separated the two germline ends. The CDR3 contains 18 residues. Looked up from germline, CDR1 is SGDLS and CDR2 is YYNGEE. This CDR3 is CASSVEAPSSGAINEQFF. The CDR3 bases are TGTGCCAGCAGCGTAGAAGCCCCCAGTAGTGGGGCTATAAATGAGCAGTTCTTC.

The J gene is TRBJ2-1, the V gene TRBV20-1; no clear D. The CDR3 loop spans 11 amino acids. V was pared by 2 bases and J by 7 bases, with 6 bases between. Germline CDR1 reads DFQATT; CDR2 reads SNEGSKA (reference sequence). The CDR3 sequence is CSARLMNEQFF. The CDR3 bases are TGCAGTGCTAGATTGATGAATGAGCAGTTCTTC.